These 8 T cell receptor beta chains originate from one sample sequenced in a study of CD4 T cells in relation to SARS-CoV-2 and coronaviruses. These receptors have no known antigen. Unexposed donor CD4+ T cells date from about 2011-2018, before the COVID-19 pandemic. CD4+ T cells were isolated from the cells after around eleven days of culture. Only in-frame clones appear in the TCRdb table, and some are missing; sequencing was by immunoSEQ multiplex PCR. The sample records under 15,000 clones, more than 55% being singletons. The sample taken for sequencing was CD4+ T cells from PBMCs, cultured in vitro. Receptor source: a human donor in good health.

This rearrangement joins TRBV7-6 to TRBJ1-3; no reliable D call. This CDR3 comprises 15 residues. In germline, CDR1 is SGHVS, CDR2 FNYEAQ. Deletions cut 5 bases from V and 0 bases from J, with 11 bases between. The DNA for the CDR3 is TGTGCCAGCAGCCAAGACGGCATCTCTGGAAACACCATATATTTT. Translating gives CASSQDGISGNTIYF.

This clone was recorded a few times. The V gene is TRBV6-4, the J gene TRBJ2-2; D is undetermined. Trimming removed 0 bases at V and 1 base at J, with 6 bases between. The CDR3 covers 15 residues. The germline gives CDR1 MRHNA, CDR2 SNTAGT. CDR3 protein: CASSDSTGNTGELFF. Written as DNA, the CDR3 is TGTGCCAGCAGTGACTCAACCGGGAACACCGGGGAGCTGTTTTTT.

V and J are TRBV3-1 (or the pseudogene TRBV3-2) and TRBJ2-6; 8 bases fit TRBD1. The CDR3 has 19 amino acids. The trim removed 1 base at V and 0 bases at J, leaving 8 bases unmatched. Germline CDR1 LGHDT, CDR2 YNNKEL (reference sequence). CDR3 loop: CASSQAGGSALSGANVLTF. Written as DNA, the CDR3 is TGTGCCAGCAGCCAAGCAGGGGGCAGCGCTCTCTCTGGGGCCAACGTCCTGACTTTC.

CDR3 bases: TGCGCCAGCAGCTCAACCCCGGGAGAGACCCAGTACTTC. Amino acid sequence: CASSSTPGETQYF. The rearrangement joins TRBV5-1 to TRBJ2-5; no definite D call. Germline CDR1 reads SGHRS; CDR2 reads YFSETQ. Trimming left V 3 bases short and J 4 bases short, with 10 bases between. The CDR3 is made up of 13 amino acids.

This clone was detected only once. The CDR3 DNA is TGTGCCAGCAGTGCAAAGGGGGGACTAGCGTTGCATGAGCAGTTCTTC. Protein sequence: CASSAKGGLALHEQFF. The chain combines TRBV6-1 with TRBJ2-1; the match to TRBD2 covers 10 bases. The V gene end was trimmed by 4 bases and the J gene end by 8 bases; junction bases not matched to a gene: 11. Germline V gives CDR1 MNHNS, CDR2 SASEGT. CDR3 length: 16 amino acids.

The chain is built from TRBV18 and TRBJ2-1; 9 positions match TRBD2. V lost 0 bases and J lost 3; bases outside the gene matches: 6. CDR1 KGHSH and CDR2 LQKENI come from the germline V gene. This CDR3 has 17 residues. The CDR3 sequence is CASSPPVREGIYNEQFF. In DNA, the CDR3 is TGTGCCAGCTCACCACCAGTGCGGGAGGGCATCTACAATGAGCAGTTCTTC.

The V and J genes are TRBV14 and TRBJ2-2; 10 positions match TRBD1. Germline loops: CDR1 SGHDN, CDR2 FVKESK. The V gene end was trimmed by 6 bases and the J gene end by 4 bases; junction bases not matched to a gene: 8. The CDR3 length is 16 residues. The CDR3 nucleotides read TGTGCCAGCAGACTTGACAGGGGGCCGGGCACCGGGGAGCTGTTTTTT. Protein: CASRLDRGPGTGELFF.

This rearrangement joins TRBV18 to TRBJ1-5, with D perhaps matching TRBD1 (6 bases). V lost 6 bases and J 0 bases, leaving 9 bases between the germline ends. The CDR3 runs to 14 residues. Germline V gives CDR1 KGHSH, CDR2 LQKENI. The CDR3 is CASSYRDSNQPQHF. The CDR3 DNA reads as TGTGCCAGCTCTTACAGGGATAGCAATCAGCCCCAGCATTTT. Filled out from reference TRBV18 and TRBJ1-5, the complete variable domain reads NAGVMQNPRHLVRRRGQEARLRCSPMKGHSHVYWYRQLPEEGLKFMVYLQKENIIDESGMPKERFSAEFPKEGPSILRIQQVVRGDSAAYFCASSYRDSNQPQHFGDGTRLSIL.